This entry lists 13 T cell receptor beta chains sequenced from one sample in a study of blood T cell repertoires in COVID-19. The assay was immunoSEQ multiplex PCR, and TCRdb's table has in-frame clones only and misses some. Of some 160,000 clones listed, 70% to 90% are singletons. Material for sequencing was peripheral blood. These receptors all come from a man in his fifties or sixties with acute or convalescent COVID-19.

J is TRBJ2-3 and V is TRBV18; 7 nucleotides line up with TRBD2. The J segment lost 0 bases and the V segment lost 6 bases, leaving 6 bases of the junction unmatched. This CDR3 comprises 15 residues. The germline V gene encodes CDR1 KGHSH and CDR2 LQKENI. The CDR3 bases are TGTGCCAGCTCTCCTAGCGGCACTAGCACAGATACGCAGTATTTT. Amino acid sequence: CASSPSGTSTDTQYF. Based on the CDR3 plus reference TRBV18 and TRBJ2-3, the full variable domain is NAGVMQNPRHLVRRRGQEARLRCSPMKGHSHVYWYRQLPEEGLKFMVYLQKENIIDESGMPKERFSAEFPKEGPSILRIQQVVRGDSAAYFCASSPSGTSTDTQYFGPGTRLTVL.

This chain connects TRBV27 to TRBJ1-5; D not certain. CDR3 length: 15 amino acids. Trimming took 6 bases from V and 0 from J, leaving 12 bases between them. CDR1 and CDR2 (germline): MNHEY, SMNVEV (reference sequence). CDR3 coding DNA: TGTGCCAGCAGCTCTAACGGGTATAGCAATCAGCCCCAGCATTTT. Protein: CASSSNGYSNQPQHF.

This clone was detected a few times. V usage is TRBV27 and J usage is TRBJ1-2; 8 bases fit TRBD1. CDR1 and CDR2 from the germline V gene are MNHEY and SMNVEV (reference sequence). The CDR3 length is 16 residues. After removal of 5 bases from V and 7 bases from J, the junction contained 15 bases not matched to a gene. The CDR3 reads CASSPIEPGGAGGYTF. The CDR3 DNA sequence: TGTGCCAGCAGTCCAATAGAGCCAGGGGGCGCGGGTGGCTACACCTTC.

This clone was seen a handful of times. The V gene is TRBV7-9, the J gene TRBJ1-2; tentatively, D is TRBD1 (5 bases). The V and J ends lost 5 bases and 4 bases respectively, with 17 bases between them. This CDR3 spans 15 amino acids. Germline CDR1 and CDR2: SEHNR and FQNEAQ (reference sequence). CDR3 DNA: TGTGCCAGCAGCCCTAGGGGCCCCTGGGGCTATGGCTACACCTTC. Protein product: CASSPRGPWGYGYTF.

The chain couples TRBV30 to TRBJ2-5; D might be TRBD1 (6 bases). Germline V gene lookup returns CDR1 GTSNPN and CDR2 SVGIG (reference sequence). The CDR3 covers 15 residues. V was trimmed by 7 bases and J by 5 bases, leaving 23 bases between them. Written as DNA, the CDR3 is TGTGCCTCCATGAAGGGACAATTCCTAACCGAGACCCAGTACTTC. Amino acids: CASMKGQFLTETQYF.

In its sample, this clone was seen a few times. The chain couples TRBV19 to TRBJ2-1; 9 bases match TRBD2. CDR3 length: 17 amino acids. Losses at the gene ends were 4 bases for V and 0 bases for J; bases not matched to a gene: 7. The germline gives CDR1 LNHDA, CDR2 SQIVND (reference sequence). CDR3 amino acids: CASSTNLAGPSYNEQFF. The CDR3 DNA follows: TGTGCCAGTAGTACAAATCTAGCGGGGCCCTCCTACAATGAGCAGTTCTTC.

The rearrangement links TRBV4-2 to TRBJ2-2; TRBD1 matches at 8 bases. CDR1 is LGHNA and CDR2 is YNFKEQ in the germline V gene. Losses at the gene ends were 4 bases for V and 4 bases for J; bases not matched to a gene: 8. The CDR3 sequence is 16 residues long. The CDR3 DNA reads TGTGCCAGCAGCCCCGGGACAGGAATGTCCACCGGGGAGCTGTTTTTT. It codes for CASSPGTGMSTGELFF.

CDR3 bases: TGTGCCAGCTCACAAGGGTCCGACAGAGAACTGTTTTTT. Amino acids: CASSQGSDRELFF. This chain joins TRBV18 and TRBJ1-4, with D possibly being TRBD1 (5 bases). V shed 4 bases and J shed 12 bases, with 15 bases lying between them. CDR3 length: 13 amino acids. Looked up from germline, CDR1 is KGHSH and CDR2 is LQKENI. The entire variable domain, with the rest obtained from reference TRBV18 and TRBJ1-4, is as follows: NAGVMQNPRHLVRRRGQEARLRCSPMKGHSHVYWYRQLPEEGLKFMVYLQKENIIDESGMPKERFSAEFPKEGPSILRIQQVVRGDSAAYFCASSQGSDRELFFGSGTQLSVL.

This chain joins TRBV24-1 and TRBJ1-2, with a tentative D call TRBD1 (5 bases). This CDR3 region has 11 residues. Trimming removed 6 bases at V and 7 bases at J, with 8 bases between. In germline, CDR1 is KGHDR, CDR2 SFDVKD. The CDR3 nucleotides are TGTGCCACCAGTAGCGGGGGTGGCTACACCTTC. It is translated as CATSSGGGYTF.

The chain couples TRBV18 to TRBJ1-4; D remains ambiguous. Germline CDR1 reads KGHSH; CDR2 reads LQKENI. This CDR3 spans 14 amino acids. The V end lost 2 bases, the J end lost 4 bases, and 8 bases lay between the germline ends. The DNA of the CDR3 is TGTGCCAGCTCACCAGAGGGTCTTAATGAAAAACTGTTTTTT. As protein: CASSPEGLNEKLFF.

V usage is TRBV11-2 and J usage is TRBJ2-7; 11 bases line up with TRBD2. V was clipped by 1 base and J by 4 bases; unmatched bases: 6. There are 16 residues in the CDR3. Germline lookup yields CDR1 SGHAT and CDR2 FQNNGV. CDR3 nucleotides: TGTGCCAGCAGCTTAGTTGCGGCTAGCGGGGGGTACGAGCAGTACTTC. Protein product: CASSLVAASGGYEQYF.

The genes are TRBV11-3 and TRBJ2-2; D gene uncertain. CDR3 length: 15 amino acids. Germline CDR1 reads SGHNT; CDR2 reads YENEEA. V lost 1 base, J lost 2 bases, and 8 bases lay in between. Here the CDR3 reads CASSLGAINTGELFF. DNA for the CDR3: TGTGCCAGCAGCTTAGGGGCCATAAACACCGGGGAGCTGTTTTTT. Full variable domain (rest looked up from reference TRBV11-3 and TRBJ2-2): EAGVVQSPRYKIIEKKQPVAFWCNPISGHNTLYWYLQNLGQGPELLIRYENEEAVDDSQLPKDRFSAERLKGVDSTLKIQPAELGDSAVYLCASSLGAINTGELFFGEGSRLTVL.

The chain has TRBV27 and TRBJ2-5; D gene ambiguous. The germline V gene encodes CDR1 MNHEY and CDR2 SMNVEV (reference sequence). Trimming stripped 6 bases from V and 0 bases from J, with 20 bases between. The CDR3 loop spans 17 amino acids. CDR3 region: CASSRLPPAYYQETQYF. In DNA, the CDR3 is TGTGCCAGCAGCCGACTCCCTCCAGCCTACTACCAAGAGACCCAGTACTTC.